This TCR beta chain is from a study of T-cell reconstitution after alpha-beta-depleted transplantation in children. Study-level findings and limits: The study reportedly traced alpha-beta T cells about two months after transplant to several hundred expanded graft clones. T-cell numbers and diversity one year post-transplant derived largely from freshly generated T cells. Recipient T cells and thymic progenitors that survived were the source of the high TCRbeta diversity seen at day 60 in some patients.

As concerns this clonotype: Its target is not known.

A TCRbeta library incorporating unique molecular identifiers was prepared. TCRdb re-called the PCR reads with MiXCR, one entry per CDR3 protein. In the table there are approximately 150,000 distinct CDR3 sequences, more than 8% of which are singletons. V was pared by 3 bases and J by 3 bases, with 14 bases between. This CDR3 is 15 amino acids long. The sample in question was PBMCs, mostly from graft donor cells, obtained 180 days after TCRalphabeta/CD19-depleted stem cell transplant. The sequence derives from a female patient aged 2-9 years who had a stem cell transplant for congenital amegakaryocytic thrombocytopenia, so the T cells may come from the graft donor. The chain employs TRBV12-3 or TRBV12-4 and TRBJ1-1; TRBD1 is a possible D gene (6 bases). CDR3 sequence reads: CASSFAGGADTEAFF. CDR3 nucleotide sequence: TGTGCCAGCAGTTTTGCCGGGGGCGCGGACACTGAAGCTTTCTTT.